Presented here are 14 T cell receptor beta chains from one specimen sequenced in a study of T cells in Graves' hyperthyroidism and ophthalmopathy. RNA transcripts served as the template for amplifying TCR beta CDR3 regions. The HTBI primer set served for first-round RT-PCR of the TCR CDR3. One entry per CDR3 protein, called by TCRdb with MiXCR from the multiplex PCR reads. The sample has 250,000 or so distinct CDR3 sequences, about 16% seen once. The material sequenced was blood. These receptors all come from a woman between 50 and 59 years old with Graves' hyperthyroidism that later progressed to Graves' ophthalmopathy.

There are many counts of this clonotype. The chain is built from TRBV27 and TRBJ1-5; D is unresolved. Germline lookup yields CDR1 MNHEY and CDR2 SMNVEV (reference sequence). Trimming removed 7 bases from V and 2 bases from J, with 15 bases in between. The CDR3 extends over 15 amino acids. The CDR3 sequence is CASTIRGDGNQPQHF. The CDR3 region has the DNA TGTGCCAGCACCATCAGAGGAGATGGCAATCAGCCCCAGCATTTT.

This clonotype showed up many times. V is TRBV28 and J is TRBJ2-7; D uncertain. Germline CDR1 MDHEN, CDR2 SYDVKM. The CDR3 loop spans 16 amino acids. Trimming left V 5 bases short and J 1 base short, with 18 bases between. The DNA for the CDR3 is TGTGCCAGCAGTCCCCCAGACTTAGAAAGGTCCTACGAGCAGTACTTC. This encodes CASSPPDLERSYEQYF.

In its sample, this clonotype was seen many times. The genes are TRBV18 and TRBJ2-5; possible D gene TRBD1, 6 bases. This CDR3 has 14 residues. V gave up 6 bases and J gave up 5 bases, with 16 bases separating them. The V gene's germline CDR1 is KGHSH and CDR2 LQKENI. The CDR3 is CASSMNRERETQYF. As DNA, the CDR3 is TGTGCCAGCTCCATGAACAGGGAAAGGGAGACCCAGTACTTC.

The rearrangement joins TRBV11-2 to TRBJ1-6; no clear D gene. Trimming cost V 6 bases and J 9 bases, with 12 bases left between them. The CDR3 spans 13 residues. Germline-derived CDR1 and CDR2 are SGHAT and FQNNGV. CDR3 sequence: CASSLSRGSPLHF. The DNA of the CDR3 is TGTGCCAGCAGTTTATCCCGCGGTTCACCCCTCCACTTT.

A few counts support this clonotype. The chain is built from TRBV27 and TRBJ1-5, with 9 bases fitting TRBD1. The junction had 7 bases not matched to a gene; V was cut back by 6 bases and J by 7 bases. The CDR3 contains 14 residues. Germline V CDR1 and CDR2: MNHEY, SMNVEV (reference sequence). In DNA form, the CDR3 reads TGTGCCAGCAGCCCCGGGACAGGGAGCCAGCCCCAGCATTTT. Translation gives CASSPGTGSQPQHF.

Ten or more counts support this clonotype. The chain carries TRBV20-1 and TRBJ1-1; 9 bases are shared with TRBD1. V was pared by 0 bases and J by 6 bases, with 8 bases of the junction left unmatched. The CDR3 length is 15 residues. Germline V gene data show CDR1 as DFQATT and CDR2 as SNEGSKA (reference sequence). The CDR3 nucleotides read TGCAGTGCTAGAGAATTCACAGGGGGCGTTGCTGAAGCTTTCTTT. Its translation: CSAREFTGGVAEAFF.

This clonotype was detected a few times. The chain links TRBV27 to TRBJ1-6, with D tentatively TRBD1 (5 bases). Per germline, CDR1 MNHEY and CDR2 SMNVEV (reference sequence). The V end was cut by 3 bases, the J end by 7 bases, with 13 bases between. The CDR3 covers 15 residues. The CDR3 loop is CASSFLDRTNSPLHF. Written as DNA, the CDR3 is TGTGCCAGCAGTTTCCTCGACAGAACCAATTCACCCCTCCACTTT.

This clonotype has only a few counts. The chain uses TRBV7-2 and TRBJ1-5, with TRBD1 as a possible D gene (6 bases). Germline CDR1 is SGHTA and CDR2 is FQGNSA. V gave up 5 bases and J gave up 7 bases, with 18 bases separating them. CDR3 length: 15 amino acids. CDR3 in DNA: TGTGCCAGCAGCCCGCGAGGGGGGGGGAACCAGCCCCAGCATTTT. Protein sequence: CASSPRGGGNQPQHF.

This clonotype was recorded many times. The V gene is TRBV7-2, the J gene TRBJ1-6, with D perhaps matching TRBD1 (5 bases). Trimming removed 4 bases at V and 2 bases at J, with 9 bases between. The CDR3 is made up of 15 amino acids. Germline V CDR1 and CDR2: SGHTA, FQGNSA. Here the CDR3 DNA reads TGTGCCAGCAGCTCAGGACATGCCTATAATTCACCCCTCCACTTT. Protein product: CASSSGHAYNSPLHF.

This clonotype has only a few counts. The chain carries TRBV5-4 and TRBJ2-1; 7 nucleotides agree with TRBD2. V lost 1 base to trimming and J lost 1 base; unmatched junction nucleotides: 5. Germline V gene lookup returns CDR1 SGHNT and CDR2 YYREEE (reference sequence). There are 16 residues in the CDR3. The CDR3 loop reads CASSLSAGVSYNEQFF. The CDR3 DNA sequence: TGTGCCAGCAGCTTGTCGGCGGGAGTTTCCTACAATGAGCAGTTCTTC.

The chain combines TRBV4-1 with TRBJ1-2; perhaps TRBD1 as D (5 bases). This CDR3 spans 16 amino acids. Deletions cut 3 bases from V and 2 bases from J, with 16 bases between. Germline V gene lookup returns CDR1 MGHRA and CDR2 YSYEKL. The CDR3 is CASSHSGRGKNYGYTF. The CDR3 DNA is TGCGCCAGCAGCCATTCAGGGAGGGGAAAGAACTATGGCTACACCTTC.

This clonotype was observed many times. The V gene is TRBV20-1, the J gene TRBJ1-1; D is unresolved. The CDR3 sequence is 12 residues long. With 1 base removed from V and 5 bases from J, the gap between germline ends came to 8 bases. Germline V gene data show CDR1 as DFQATT and CDR2 as SNEGSKA (reference sequence). CDR3 nucleotide sequence: TGCAGTGCTAGAGTTACTCAGACTGAAGCTTTCTTT. Translation: CSARVTQTEAFF.

This clonotype was counted many times. The chain couples TRBV5-1 to TRBJ1-1, with TRBD1 matching over 9 bases. The CDR3 is made up of 14 amino acids. V gave up 5 bases and J gave up 4 bases; unmatched junction bases: 6. Germline values: CDR1 SGHRS, CDR2 YFSETQ. This CDR3 reads CASRSGQGSTEAFF. CDR3 DNA: TGCGCCAGCAGGTCAGGACAGGGGAGCACTGAAGCTTTCTTT.

The CDR3 loop reads CASSYSTVSSYNSPLHF. CDR3 nucleotide sequence: TGTGCCAGCAGTTACTCAACAGTGAGCTCCTATAATTCACCCCTCCACTTT. This chain links TRBV6-5 with TRBJ1-6; D uncertain. Germline V CDR1 and CDR2: MNHEY, SVGAGI. The CDR3 is 17 amino acids. V lost 0 bases and J lost 0, with 9 bases in between.